This T cell receptor (beta chain) was documented in a study of beta chain features in type 1 diabetes. The isolated RNA, all of it, was reverse transcribed, so expressed TCRB transcripts were what got sequenced. Deep immunoSEQ sequencing covered naive, central memory and regulatory T cell samples. TCRdb's copy holds only in-frame clones and misses some; the assay was immunoSEQ multiplex PCR. The sample yields a few hundred thousand clones, 11% to 15% seen once. The V end was cut by 2 bases, the J end by 7 bases, with 6 bases between. Germline CDR1 and CDR2: LGHNA and YSLEER. The CDR3 totals 12 residues.

The sequence was obtained from a man aged 25 to 45 in good health. Material: naive CD4+ T cells from blood. The chain recombines TRBV4-3 with TRBJ2-1; D not certain. The chain's CDR3 is CASSQYRNEQFF. The CDR3 DNA sequence: TGCGCCAGCAGCCAATATAGGAATGAGCAGTTCTTC.